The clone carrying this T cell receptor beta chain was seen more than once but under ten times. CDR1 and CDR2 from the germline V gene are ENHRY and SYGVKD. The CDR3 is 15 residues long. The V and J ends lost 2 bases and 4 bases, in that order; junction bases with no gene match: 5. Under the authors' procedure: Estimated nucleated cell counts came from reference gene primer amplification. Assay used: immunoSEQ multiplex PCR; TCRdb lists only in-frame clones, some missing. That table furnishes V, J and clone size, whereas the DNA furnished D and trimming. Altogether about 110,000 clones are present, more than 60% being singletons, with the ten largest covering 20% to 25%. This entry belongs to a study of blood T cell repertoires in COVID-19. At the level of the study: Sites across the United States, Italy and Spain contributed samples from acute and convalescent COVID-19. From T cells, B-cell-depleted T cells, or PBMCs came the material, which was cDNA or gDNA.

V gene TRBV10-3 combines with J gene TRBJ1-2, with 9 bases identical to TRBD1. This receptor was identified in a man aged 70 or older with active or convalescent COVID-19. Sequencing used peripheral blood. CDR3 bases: TGTGCCATCAGTGAGGCACCGACAGGGGGCTATGGCTACACCTTC. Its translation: CAISEAPTGGYGYTF.